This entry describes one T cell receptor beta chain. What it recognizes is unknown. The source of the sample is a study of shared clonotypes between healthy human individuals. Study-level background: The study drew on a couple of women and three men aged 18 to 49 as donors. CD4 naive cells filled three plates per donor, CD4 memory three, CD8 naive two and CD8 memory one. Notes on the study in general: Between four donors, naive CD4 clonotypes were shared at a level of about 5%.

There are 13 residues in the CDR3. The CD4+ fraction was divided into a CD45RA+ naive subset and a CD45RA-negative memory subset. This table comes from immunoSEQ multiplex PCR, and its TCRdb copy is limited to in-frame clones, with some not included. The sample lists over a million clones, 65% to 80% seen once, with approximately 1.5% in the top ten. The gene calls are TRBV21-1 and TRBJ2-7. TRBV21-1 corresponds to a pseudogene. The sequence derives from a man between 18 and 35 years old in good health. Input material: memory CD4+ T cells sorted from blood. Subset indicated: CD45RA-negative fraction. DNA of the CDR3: TGTGCCAGCAGCAAAGTAAGGGACCACGAGCAGTACTTC. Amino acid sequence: CASSKVRDHEQYF.